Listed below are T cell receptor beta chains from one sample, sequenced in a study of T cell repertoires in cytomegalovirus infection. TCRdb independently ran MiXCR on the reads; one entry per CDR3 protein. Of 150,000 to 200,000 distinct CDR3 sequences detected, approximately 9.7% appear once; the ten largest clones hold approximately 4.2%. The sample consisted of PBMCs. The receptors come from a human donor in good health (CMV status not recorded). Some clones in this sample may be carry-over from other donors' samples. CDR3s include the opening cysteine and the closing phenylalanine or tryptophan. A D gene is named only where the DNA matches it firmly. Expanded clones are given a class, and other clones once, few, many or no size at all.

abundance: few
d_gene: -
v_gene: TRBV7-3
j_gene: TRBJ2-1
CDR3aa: CASSLPGGYNEQFF
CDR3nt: TGTGCCAGCAGCCTACCCGGGGGCTACAATGAGCAGTTCTTC

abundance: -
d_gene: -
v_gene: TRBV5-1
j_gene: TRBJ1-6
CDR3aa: CASSSGEHNSPLHF
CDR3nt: TGCGCCAGCAGCTCCGGGGAGCATAATTCACCCCTCCACTTT

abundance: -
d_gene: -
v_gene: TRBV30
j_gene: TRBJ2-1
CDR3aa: CAWGKPPYNEQFF
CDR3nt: TGTGCCTGGGGGAAACCGCCCTACAATGAGCAGTTCTTC

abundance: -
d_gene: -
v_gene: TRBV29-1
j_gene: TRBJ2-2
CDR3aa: CSVVQAGVNTGELFF
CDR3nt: TGCAGCGTTGTTCAAGCGGGCGTGAACACCGGGGAGCTGTTTTTT

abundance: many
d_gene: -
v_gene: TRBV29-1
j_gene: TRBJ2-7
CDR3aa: CSAGTFGYLGEQYF
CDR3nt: TGCAGCGCCGGGACTTTCGGATACCTGGGAGAGCAGTACTTC

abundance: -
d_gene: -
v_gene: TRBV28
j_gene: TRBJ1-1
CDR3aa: CAGSPPGLTEPFF
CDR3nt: TGTGCCGGCAGTCCACCGGGACTGACTGAACCTTTCTTT

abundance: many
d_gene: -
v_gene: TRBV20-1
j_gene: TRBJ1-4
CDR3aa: CSASIDSATNEKLFF
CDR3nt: TGCAGTGCAAGCATCGACAGCGCAACTAATGAAAAACTGTTTTTT

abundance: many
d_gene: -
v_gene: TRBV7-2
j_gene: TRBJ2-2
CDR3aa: CASSLLGTSTGELFF
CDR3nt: TGTGCCAGCAGCCTCCTCGGGACGTCAACCGGGGAGCTGTTTTTT

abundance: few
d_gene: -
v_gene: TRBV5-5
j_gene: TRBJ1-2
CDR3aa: CASSLDSPNYGYTF
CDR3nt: TGTGCCAGCAGCTTGGATTCACCTAACTATGGCTACACCTTC

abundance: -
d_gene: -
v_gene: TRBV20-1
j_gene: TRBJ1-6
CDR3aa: CSATDPNSPLHF
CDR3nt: TGCAGTGCTACAGATCCCAATTCACCCCTCCACTTT

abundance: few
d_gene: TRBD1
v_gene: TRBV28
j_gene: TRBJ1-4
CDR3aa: CAIEDRGSEKLFF
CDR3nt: TGTGCCATCGAGGACAGGGGTAGCGAAAAACTGTTTTTT

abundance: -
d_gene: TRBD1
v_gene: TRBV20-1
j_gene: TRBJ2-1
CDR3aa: CSARGPGTGKAGEQFF
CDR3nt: TGCAGTGCTAGAGGCCCCGGGACAGGGAAGGCGGGGGAGCAGTTCTTC

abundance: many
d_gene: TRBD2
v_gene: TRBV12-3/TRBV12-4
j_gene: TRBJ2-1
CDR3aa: CASSFRAAGDANEQFF
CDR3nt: TGTGCCAGCAGCTTTCGGGCCGCGGGGGATGCCAATGAGCAGTTCTTC

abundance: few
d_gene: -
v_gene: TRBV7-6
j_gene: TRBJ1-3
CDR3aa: CASSPLTVSGNTIYF
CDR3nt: TGTGCCAGCAGCCCGCTGACGGTCTCTGGAAACACCATATATTTT

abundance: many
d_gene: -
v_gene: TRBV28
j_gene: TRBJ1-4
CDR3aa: CASSPPPVLLTSTNEKLFF
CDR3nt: TGTGCCAGCAGTCCCCCGCCCGTGTTACTTACTTCAACTAATGAAAAACTGTTTTTT

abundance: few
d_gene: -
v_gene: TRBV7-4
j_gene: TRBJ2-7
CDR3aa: CASSLGGVLAGAPYEQYF
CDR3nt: TGTGCCAGCAGCTTAGGAGGTGTTTTGGCAGGGGCTCCCTACGAGCAGTACTTC

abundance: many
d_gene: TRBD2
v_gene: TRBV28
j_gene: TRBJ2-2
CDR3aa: CASSGLEGVTNTGELFF
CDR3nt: TGTGCCAGCAGTGGACTAGAAGGGGTTACGAACACCGGGGAGCTGTTTTTT

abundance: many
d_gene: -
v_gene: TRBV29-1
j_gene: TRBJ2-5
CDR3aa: CSVGDRQETQYF
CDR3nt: TGCAGCGTGGGGGACCGACAAGAGACCCAGTACTTC

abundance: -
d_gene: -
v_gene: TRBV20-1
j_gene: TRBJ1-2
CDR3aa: CSARDESFYGYTF
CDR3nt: TGCAGTGCTAGGGACGAAAGCTTCTATGGCTACACCTTC

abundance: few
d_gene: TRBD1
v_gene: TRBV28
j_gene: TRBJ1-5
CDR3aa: CASQTGAQPQHF
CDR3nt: TGTGCCAGCCAAACAGGGGCCCAGCCCCAGCATTTT

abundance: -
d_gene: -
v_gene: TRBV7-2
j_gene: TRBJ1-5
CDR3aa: CASSPLGGTSNQPQHF
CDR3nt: TGTGCCAGCAGCCCTTTGGGGGGCACCAGCAATCAGCCCCAGCATTTT

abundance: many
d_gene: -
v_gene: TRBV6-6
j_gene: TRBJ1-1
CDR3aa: CASTIDDKLNTEAFF
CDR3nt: TGTGCCAGCACCATAGACGACAAACTGAACACTGAAGCTTTCTTT

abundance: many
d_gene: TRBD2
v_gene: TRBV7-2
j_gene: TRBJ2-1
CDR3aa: CASSPRRGAGGYEQFF
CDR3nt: TGTGCCAGCAGCCCACGCAGAGGTGCGGGAGGCTATGAGCAGTTCTTC

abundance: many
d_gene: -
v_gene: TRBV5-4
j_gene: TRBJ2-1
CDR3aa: CASSLDPTKNEQFF
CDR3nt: TGTGCCAGCAGCTTGGACCCGACAAAGAATGAGCAGTTCTTC

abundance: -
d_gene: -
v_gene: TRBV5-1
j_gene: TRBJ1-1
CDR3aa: CASSQQNRETEAFF
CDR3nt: TGCGCCAGCAGCCAACAAAACAGGGAGACTGAAGCTTTCTTT

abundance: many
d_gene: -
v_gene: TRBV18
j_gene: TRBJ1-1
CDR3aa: CASSPNPQAGRVEAFF
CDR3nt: TGTGCCAGCTCCCCTAACCCCCAGGCAGGGCGTGTTGAAGCTTTCTTT

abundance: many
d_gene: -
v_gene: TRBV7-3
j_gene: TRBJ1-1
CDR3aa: CASCPDVNTEAFF
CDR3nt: TGTGCCAGTTGTCCGGACGTGAACACTGAAGCTTTCTTT

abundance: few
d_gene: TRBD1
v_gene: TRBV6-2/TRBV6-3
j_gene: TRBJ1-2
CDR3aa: CASSEPKQGDYGYTF
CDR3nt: TGTGCCAGCAGTGAACCGAAACAGGGGGACTATGGCTACACCTTC

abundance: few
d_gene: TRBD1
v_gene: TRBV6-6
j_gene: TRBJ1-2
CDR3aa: CASSTSSDRGGGYTF
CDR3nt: TGTGCCAGCAGTACTTCATCGGACAGGGGAGGTGGCTACACCTTC

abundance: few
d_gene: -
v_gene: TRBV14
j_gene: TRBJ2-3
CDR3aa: CASSLRGHPDTQYF
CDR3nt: TGTGCCAGCAGCCTCCGGGGACACCCAGATACGCAGTATTTT

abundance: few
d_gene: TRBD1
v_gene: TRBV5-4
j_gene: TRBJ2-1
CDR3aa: CASSTRDRALNEQFF
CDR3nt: TGTGCCAGCAGCACCCGGGACAGGGCGCTAAATGAGCAGTTCTTC

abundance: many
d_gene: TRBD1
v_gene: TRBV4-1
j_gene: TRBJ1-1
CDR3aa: CASSHLPPGQGTFPNTEAFF
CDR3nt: TGCGCCAGCAGCCATCTACCGCCCGGACAGGGAACCTTTCCGAACACTGAAGCTTTCTTT

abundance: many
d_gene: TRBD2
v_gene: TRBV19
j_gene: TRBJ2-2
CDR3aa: CASSPDRLARNTGELFF
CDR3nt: TGTGCCAGTAGTCCCGATCGACTAGCGAGGAACACCGGGGAGCTGTTTTTT

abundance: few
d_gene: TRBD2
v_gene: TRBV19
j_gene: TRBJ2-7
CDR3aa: CASSKRGDLSDEQYF
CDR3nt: TGTGCCAGTAGTAAACGGGGGGATCTGTCGGACGAGCAGTACTTC

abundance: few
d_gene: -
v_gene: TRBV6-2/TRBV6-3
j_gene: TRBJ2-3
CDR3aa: CASSKQGWSDTQYF
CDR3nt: TGTGCCAGCAGTAAACAGGGATGGTCAGATACGCAGTATTTT

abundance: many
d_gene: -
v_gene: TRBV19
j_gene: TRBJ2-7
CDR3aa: CASSIIRGLTYEQYF
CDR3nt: TGTGCCAGTAGTATAATCAGGGGCCTAACCTACGAGCAGTACTTC

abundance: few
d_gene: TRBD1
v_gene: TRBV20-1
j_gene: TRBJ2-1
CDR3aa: CSARSPGQTVNEQFF
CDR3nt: TGCAGTGCTAGAAGTCCGGGACAGACGGTAAATGAGCAGTTCTTC

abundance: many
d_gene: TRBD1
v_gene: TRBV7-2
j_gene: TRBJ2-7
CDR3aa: CASSLAPRQGYEQYF
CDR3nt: TGTGCCAGCAGCTTAGCGCCGAGACAGGGGTACGAGCAGTACTTC

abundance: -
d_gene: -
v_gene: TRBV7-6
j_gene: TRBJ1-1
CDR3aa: CASSLSAVGSSEAFF
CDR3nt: TGTGCCAGCAGCTTATCGGCAGTTGGGTCATCTGAAGCTTTCTTT